The 24 T cell receptor beta chains below all came from one sample that was sequenced in a study of blood T cell repertoires in COVID-19. Method: immunoSEQ multiplex PCR; TCRdb's copy keeps in-frame clones and lacks some. The data contain approximately 200,000 clones, approximately 90% of them seen just once; the ten biggest clones take up 1% to 1.4%. Sequenced: peripheral blood. These receptors were obtained from a man aged 25-45 years with acute or convalescent COVID-19.

This sequence joins TRBV6-6 and TRBJ2-1, with 9 bases matching TRBD2. The CDR3 is made up of 13 amino acids. Germline V gene lookup returns CDR1 MNHNY and CDR2 SVGAGI (reference sequence). Germline trimming cut 7 bases from V and 4 bases from J; bases unmatched to any gene: 2. CDR3 coding DNA: TGTGCCAGCACCCTAGCGGGATACAATGAGCAGTTCTTC. Protein product: CASTLAGYNEQFF.

V gene TRBV5-1 combines with J gene TRBJ2-7; D remains ambiguous. This CDR3 is built from 14 residues. Germline values: CDR1 SGHRS, CDR2 YFSETQ. The V gene lost 0 bases and the J gene lost 7 bases, with 14 bases spanning the gap. The CDR3 coding sequence is TGCGCCAGCAGCTTGGGCGGAACAAGTCAGGAGCAGTACTTC. Translated, it gives CASSLGGTSQEQYF.

This chain uses TRBV6-1 with TRBJ2-7; TRBD2 matches at 9 bases. Germline V gives CDR1 MNHNS, CDR2 SASEGT. Unmatched junction bases numbered 7, after V lost 1 base and J lost 3 bases. The CDR3 has 16 residues. The CDR3 region is CASSEEVSGGYYEQYF. In DNA, the CDR3 is TGTGCCAGCAGTGAAGAGGTCAGCGGGGGGTACTACGAGCAGTACTTC.

The chain recombines TRBV29-1 with TRBJ2-7; 10 positions agree with TRBD2. Germline CDR1 is SQVTM and CDR2 is ANQGSEA. This CDR3 region has 13 residues. With 7 bases clipped from V and 2 bases from J, the junction kept 5 bases outside the gene matches. The CDR3 nucleotides read TGCAGCGCAAGACTAGCGGGCCCCTACGAGCAGTACTTC. Amino acids: CSARLAGPYEQYF.

The V gene is TRBV12-3 or TRBV12-4, the J gene TRBJ1-3; unclear D gene. Trimming took 11 bases from V and 0 from J, leaving 11 bases between them. The CDR3 spans 13 residues. In DNA, the CDR3 is TGTGCCTGGGCAGCCAACTCTGGAAACACCATATATTTT. This sequence encodes CAWAANSGNTIYF.

The chain has TRBV18 and TRBJ2-1, with 9 bases identical to TRBD2. The V gene end was trimmed by 1 base and the J gene end by 6 bases; junction bases not matched to a gene: 7. Germline assignment: CDR1 KGHSH and CDR2 LQKENI. The CDR3 consists of 16 residues. CDR3 nucleotide sequence: TGTGCCAGCTCACCACTCAAGACTAGCGGTTTCAATGAGCAGTTCTTC. It specifies CASSPLKTSGFNEQFF.

The CDR3 nucleotides read TGTGCCAGCAGCCAAGGTTCAGGGTGGGATACGCAGTATTTT. It translates to CASSQGSGWDTQYF. The chain joins TRBV3-1 (or the pseudogene TRBV3-2) to TRBJ2-3; D is perhaps TRBD1 (5 bases). This CDR3 spans 14 amino acids. Germline CDR1 reads LGHDT; CDR2 reads YNNKEL (reference sequence). The germline V and J ends were trimmed by 1 base and 6 bases, with 11 bases remaining between them.

The rearrangement links TRBV6-5 to TRBJ1-2, with D perhaps TRBD1 (5 bases). V was trimmed by 2 bases and J by 3 bases, leaving 10 bases between them. In germline, CDR1 is MNHEY, CDR2 SVGAGI. The length of the CDR3 is 14 residues. The CDR3 spells CASSYMQGHYGYTF. Here the CDR3 DNA reads TGTGCCAGCAGTTACATGCAGGGCCACTATGGCTACACCTTC.

The chain has TRBV19 and TRBJ1-4, with D possibly matching TRBD1 (6 bases). Germline V gene data show CDR1 as LNHDA and CDR2 as SQIVND (reference sequence). The CDR3 covers 13 residues. Trimming pared 8 bases from V and 8 bases from J, leaving 15 bases between. The CDR3 DNA reads as TGTGCCAGTCGTACAGGGTATATGGAAAAACTGTTTTTT. This translates into CASRTGYMEKLFF.

V and J are TRBV7-3 and TRBJ2-5; 7 positions agree with TRBD1. Germline CDR1 reads SGHTA; CDR2 reads FQGTGA. V gave up 5 bases and J gave up 2 bases; unmatched junction bases: 2. The CDR3 consists of 13 residues. In DNA form, the CDR3 reads TGTGCCAGCAGCGGGGGACAGCAAGAGACCCAGTACTTC. This codes for CASSGGQQETQYF. The entire variable domain, with the rest obtained from reference TRBV7-3 and TRBJ2-5, is as follows: GAGVSQTPSNKVTEKGKYVELRCDPISGHTALYWYRQSLGQGPEFLIYFQGTGAADDSGLPNDRFFAVRPEGSVSTLKIQRTERGDSAVYLCASSGGQQETQYFGPGTRLLVL.

The chain carries TRBV5-5 and TRBJ1-3; D not resolved. V was shortened by 2 bases and J by 1 base, with 7 bases between the two germline ends. The CDR3 is 14 amino acids. Germline V gives CDR1 SGHKS, CDR2 YYEKEE (reference sequence). Here the CDR3 reads CASSFPSSGNTIYF. The CDR3 coding sequence is TGTGCCAGCAGCTTCCCGTCGTCTGGAAACACCATATATTTT.

The chain uses TRBV4-1 and TRBJ1-4, with TRBD1 as a possible D gene (5 bases). V was pared by 0 bases and J by 4 bases, with 12 bases between. This CDR3 is built from 16 residues. Germline V lookup: CDR1 MGHRA, CDR2 YSYEKL. The CDR3 spells CASSQEAGTLNEKLFF. CDR3 in DNA: TGCGCCAGCAGCCAAGAGGCGGGGACCCTTAATGAAAAACTGTTTTTT.

The V gene is TRBV7-9, the J gene TRBJ1-3; 7 bases agree with TRBD1. The trim removed 7 bases at V and 6 bases at J, leaving 12 bases unmatched. Germline V gene lookup returns CDR1 SEHNR and CDR2 FQNEAQ (reference sequence). The CDR3 is 15 amino acids. DNA of the CDR3: TGTGCCAGCAAGAATAAGGGGGCATTTTTAAACACCATATATTTT. This encodes CASKNKGAFLNTIYF.

This clone is a singleton in its sample. V is TRBV2 and J is TRBJ2-7; 10 bases fit TRBD2. V shed 6 bases and J 4 bases; nucleotides not matched to a gene: 9. This CDR3 is 15 amino acids long. Germline CDR1 reads SNHLY; CDR2 reads FYNNEI. The CDR3 bases are TGTGCCAGCAGAGCAAATAGCGGGGGGTCTTACGAGCAGTACTTC. This encodes CASRANSGGSYEQYF.

This chain uses TRBV19 with TRBJ2-1, with unresolved D. CDR3 size: 16 residues. Trimming cost V 5 bases and J 0 bases, with 14 bases left between them. Germline V gene data show CDR1 as LNHDA and CDR2 as SQIVND (reference sequence). The CDR3 sequence: CASSPYPPGSYNEQFF. The CDR3 region has the DNA TGTGCCAGTAGTCCCTACCCTCCCGGCTCCTACAATGAGCAGTTCTTC.

The rearrangement uses TRBV28 and TRBJ2-7; perhaps TRBD2 as D (5 bases). Germline lookup yields CDR1 MDHEN and CDR2 SYDVKM. CDR3 length: 14 amino acids. V lost 2 bases and J lost 7, with 15 bases in between. The CDR3 spells CASSLRSGSREQYF. The CDR3 nucleotides are TGTGCCAGCAGTTTAAGATCGGGGTCTCGGGAGCAGTACTTC. Complete variable domain (other parts from reference TRBV28 and TRBJ2-7): DVKVTQSSRYLVKRTGEKVFLECVQDMDHENMFWYRQDPGLGLRLIYFSYDVKMKEKGDIPEGYSVSREKKERFSLILESASTNQTSMYLCASSLRSGSREQYFGPGTRLTVT.

The chain has TRBV6-6 and TRBJ2-2; 10 positions match TRBD2. The V gene end was trimmed by 6 bases and the J gene end by 7 bases; junction bases not matched to a gene: 8. The germline CDR1 and CDR2 sequences are MNHNY and SVGAGI (reference sequence). The CDR3 runs to 15 residues. The CDR3 bases are TGTGCCAGCAGCAGACTAGCGGGTGAATTCGGGGAGCTGTTTTTT. Translated, it gives CASSRLAGEFGELFF.

The rearrangement links TRBV30 to TRBJ1-2; 8 positions match TRBD1. CDR1 is GTSNPN, CDR2 SVGIG, per germline (reference sequence). V dropped 3 bases and J dropped 0; count of bases not matched to a gene: 15. The CDR3 is 18 amino acids. This chain's CDR3 is CAWRGWDRRESANYGYTF. The CDR3 region has the DNA TGTGCCTGGAGGGGATGGGACAGGAGGGAATCAGCTAACTATGGCTACACCTTC.

V and J are TRBV19 and TRBJ1-3; D not certain. This CDR3 is built from 14 residues. CDR1 and CDR2 from the germline V gene are LNHDA and SQIVND (reference sequence). Trimming left V 5 bases short and J 0 bases short, with 8 bases between. CDR3: CASSPVLSGNTIYF. The CDR3 coding sequence is TGTGCCAGTAGTCCGGTTCTCTCTGGAAACACCATATATTTT.

A note on this clone: Germline is not matched at one junction end, which may reflect a read error. The rearrangement joins TRBV7-9 to TRBJ2-4; D possibly corresponds to TRBD2 (5 bases). Germline V CDR1 and CDR2: SEHNR, FQNEAQ (reference sequence). The length of the CDR3 is 13 residues. CDR3 bases: TGTGCCGGCAGTAGCGCAGCCAAAAACATTCAGTACTTC. Translated, it gives CAGSSAAKNIQYF.

The chain links TRBV7-3 to TRBJ1-5; tentative D call: TRBD1 (5 bases). The CDR3 totals 15 residues. Germline assignment: CDR1 SGHTA and CDR2 FQGTGA. Trimming removed 0 bases at V and 7 bases at J, with 13 bases between. The CDR3 loop reads CASSLTAGPDQPQHF. CDR3 nucleotide sequence: TGTGCCAGCAGCTTAACTGCAGGGCCGGACCAGCCCCAGCATTTT. Full variable domain (remainder filled in from reference TRBV7-3 and TRBJ1-5): GAGVSQTPSNKVTEKGKYVELRCDPISGHTALYWYRQSLGQGPEFLIYFQGTGAADDSGLPNDRFFAVRPEGSVSTLKIQRTERGDSAVYLCASSLTAGPDQPQHFGDGTRLSIL.

This chain connects TRBV28 to TRBJ2-7, with TRBD2 identical over 12 bases. Germline V gives CDR1 MDHEN, CDR2 SYDVKM. With V trimmed by 2 bases and J by 1 base, 9 bases remained unmatched. The CDR3 loop spans 18 amino acids. CDR3 sequence: CASSLGTSGRLASYEQYF. For the CDR3, the DNA is TGTGCCAGCAGTTTAGGCACTAGCGGGAGGCTCGCATCCTACGAGCAGTACTTC.

The chain is built from TRBV7-9 and TRBJ1-2; TRBD1 matches at 8 bases. CDR1 and CDR2 (germline): SEHNR, FQNEAQ (reference sequence). V trimming: 5 bases; J trimming: 1 base; junction bases outside the gene matches: 6. This CDR3 has 15 amino acids. Here the CDR3 DNA reads TGTGCCAGCAGCCCTGGACAGGGACTTAACTATGGCTACACCTTC. Amino acid sequence: CASSPGQGLNYGYTF. The entire variable domain, with the rest obtained from reference TRBV7-9 and TRBJ1-2, is as follows: DTGVSQNPRHKITKRGQNVTFRCDPISEHNRLYWYRQTLGQGPEFLTYFQNEAQLEKSRLLSDRFSAERPKGSFSTLEIQRTEQGDSAMYLCASSPGQGLNYGYTFGSGTRLTVV.

The V and J genes are TRBV5-1 and TRBJ2-5; 7 positions agree with TRBD2. Germline CDR1 SGHRS, CDR2 YFSETQ. Unmatched junction bases numbered 4, after V lost 0 bases and J lost 5 bases. CDR3 size: 14 residues. Here the CDR3 reads CASSLEYGGETQYF. CDR3 coding DNA: TGCGCCAGCAGCTTGGAGTACGGGGGGGAGACCCAGTACTTC.